A selection of T cell receptor beta chains follows, all from one sample in a study of T cells in Graves' hyperthyroidism and ophthalmopathy. One entry per CDR3 protein results from TCRdb running MiXCR on the multiplex PCR reads. Of around 200,000 distinct CDR3 sequences listed, about 17% were seen once; the top ten hold under 35%. Sequenced sample: blood. Receptor source: a woman aged 50 to 60 with Graves' hyperthyroidism. Both conserved end residues are part of each CDR3. D genes are given only for firm matches. A clone size is listed for some rows: how often the clone was seen (once, few, many), or a class if it is expanded.

V: TRBV2; D: NA; J: TRBJ2-2; size: many; DNA: TGTGCCAGCAGTGAACGGGCTAGCCTAGGCGGGGAGCTGTTTTTT; CDR3: CASSERASLGGELFF
V: TRBV2; D: NA; J: TRBJ1-1; size: NA; DNA: TGTGCCAGCCCAACCGGCCAAGGACGGACGAACACTGAAGCTTTCTTT; CDR3: CASPTGQGRTNTEAFF
V: TRBV9; D: NA; J: TRBJ2-5; size: NA; DNA: TGTGCCAGCAGCGTAGAACAAGGGGCTCGAGAGACCCAGTACTTC; CDR3: CASSVEQGARETQYF
V: TRBV3-1; D: NA; J: TRBJ2-1; size: few; DNA: TGTGCCAGCAGCCAAGAAGGCAGTGGAAGCAATGAGCAGTTCTTC; CDR3: CASSQEGSGSNEQFF
V: TRBV20-1; D: NA; J: TRBJ2-4; size: many; DNA: TGCAGTGCTAGAGTTGCACTAGCCAAAAACATTCAGTACTTC; CDR3: CSARVALAKNIQYF
V: TRBV5-6; D: NA; J: TRBJ1-1; size: many; DNA: TGTGCCAGCAGCCCGGGGAGGGGGGGTCTTTCGGCTTTCTTT; CDR3: CASSPGRGGLSAFF
V: TRBV2; D: TRBD2; J: TRBJ2-1; size: NA; DNA: TGTGCCAGCACCCCACTTACCAGCGGGAGGCAACGATACAATGAGCAGTTCTTC; CDR3: CASTPLTSGRQRYNEQFF
V: TRBV20-1; D: NA; J: TRBJ2-1; size: many; DNA: TGCAGTTCCCGACGGCGCGTTTTTTTATCCTACAATGAGCAGTTCTTC; CDR3: CSSRRRVFLSYNEQFF
V: TRBV7-9; D: TRBD2; J: TRBJ2-3; size: many; DNA: TGTGCCAGCAGTCCCGTTGTCTTTAGCGGGGGTTCAGATACGCAGTATTTT; CDR3: CASSPVVFSGGSDTQYF
V: TRBV6-5; D: NA; J: TRBJ1-2; size: many; DNA: TGTGCCAGCAGTTACTCGATGGCAGGGGATAACTATGGCTACACCTTC; CDR3: CASSYSMAGDNYGYTF
V: TRBV5-1; D: NA; J: TRBJ2-5; size: few; DNA: TGCGCCAGCAGCTTGGTGACGGGGGGCCGGACCCAGTACTTC; CDR3: CASSLVTGGRTQYF
V: TRBV7-9; D: TRBD2; J: TRBJ2-5; size: few; DNA: TGTGCCAGCAGCTTCGTCGGGGGGGTGGCAGAGACCCAGTACTTC; CDR3: CASSFVGGVAETQYF
V: TRBV7-2; D: TRBD1; J: TRBJ2-5; size: many; DNA: TGTGCCAGCAGCTTAGCCCGGACAGGTCTAGGAGAGACCCAGTACTTC; CDR3: CASSLARTGLGETQYF
V: TRBV28; D: NA; J: TRBJ1-3; size: few; DNA: TGTGCCAGCAGTTTTGCCGACCTCTCTGGAAACACCATATATTTT; CDR3: CASSFADLSGNTIYF
V: TRBV14; D: NA; J: TRBJ2-5; size: many; DNA: TGTGCCAGCAGCCAAGTGTCCCCGACCCAGTACTTC; CDR3: CASSQVSPTQYF